The 15 T cell receptor beta chains given below trace back to one sample, sequenced in a study of control samples from healthy donors and cancer patients. Clones were sequenced by immunoSEQ multiplex PCR, and TCRdb holds only the in-frame ones, with some missing. Here the sample spans roughly 76,000 clones, 90% to 95% being singletons. The sample consisted of PBMCs. The receptors originated from a woman between 40 and 50 years old with lung cancer.

This sequence joins TRBV27 and TRBJ1-2; 10 nucleotides match TRBD1. The CDR3 consists of 15 residues. Germline CDR1 reads MNHEY; CDR2 reads SMNVEV (reference sequence). J gave up 5 bases and V 5 bases, and 8 bases lay outside the gene matches. DNA for the CDR3: TGTGCCAGCAGTCCTCGACAGGGGGCGTTTTATGGCTACACCTTC. This codes for CASSPRQGAFYGYTF.

This sequence joins TRBV2 and TRBJ1-1; tentatively, D is TRBD1 (5 bases). This CDR3 comprises 13 residues. The germline gives CDR1 SNHLY, CDR2 FYNNEI. The V gene lost 6 bases and the J gene lost 1 base, with 9 bases spanning the gap. CDR3 amino acids: CASSWGGNTEAFF. The CDR3 region has the DNA TGTGCCAGCAGCTGGGGCGGGAACACTGAAGCTTTCTTT.

The CDR3 DNA sequence: TGTGCCAGCGGGAGTCCGGACAGGGGCCTTAGAGGATCCACGTATGGCTACACCTTC. Amino acid sequence: CASGSPDRGLRGSTYGYTF. The chain links TRBV7-9 to TRBJ1-2; 9 nucleotides agree with TRBD1. V gave up 8 bases and J gave up 5 bases; unmatched junction bases: 24. Germline CDR1 reads SEHNR; CDR2 reads FQNEAQ (reference sequence). The CDR3 has 19 residues.

The chain employs TRBV30 and TRBJ1-4; D perhaps matches TRBD1 (6 bases). The CDR3 is 11 amino acids. The V end lost 7 bases, the J end lost 14 bases, and 17 bases lay between the germline ends. Germline lookup yields CDR1 GTSNPN and CDR2 SVGIG (reference sequence). CDR3 protein: CAYTTGRPLFF. CDR3 DNA: TGTGCCTACACGACAGGCCGGCCCCTGTTTTTT.

The chain is built from TRBV27 and TRBJ2-5; TRBD1 agrees at 11 bases. Germline V gene lookup returns CDR1 MNHEY and CDR2 SMNVEV (reference sequence). Trimming cost V 5 bases and J 2 bases; bases outside gene matches: 4. The CDR3 runs 15 residues. CDR3 sequence (DNA): TGTGCCAGCAGTGTCGGGACAGGGGGTCAAGAGACCCAGTACTTC. It translates to CASSVGTGGQETQYF.

The V and J genes are TRBV2 and TRBJ2-5; 7 bases align to TRBD2. Germline values: CDR1 SNHLY, CDR2 FYNNEI. V lost 5 bases and J lost 1; bases outside the gene matches: 7. This CDR3 region has 15 residues. The CDR3 sequence: CASSPSRLAQETQYF. The CDR3 DNA follows: TGTGCCAGCAGTCCCTCTAGACTAGCCCAAGAGACCCAGTACTTC.

The chain has TRBV5-6 and TRBJ2-7; 7 bases match TRBD1. This CDR3 is 14 amino acids long. Per the germline V gene, CDR1 is SGHDT and CDR2 is YYEEEE. The J segment lost 5 bases and the V segment lost 3 bases, leaving 8 bases of the junction unmatched. CDR3 coding DNA: TGTGCCAGCAGCTCGGGACAGTTGGGTAACGAGCAGTACTTC. This encodes CASSSGQLGNEQYF. The variable domain in full, with the rest retrieved from reference TRBV5-6 and TRBJ2-7, is DAGVTQSPTHLIKTRGQQVTLRCSPKSGHDTVSWYQQALGQGPQFIFQYYEEEERQRGNFPDRFSGHQFPNYSSELNVNALLLGDSALYLCASSSGQLGNEQYFGPGTRLTVT.

The chain recombines TRBV7-3 with TRBJ2-3; D is possibly TRBD1 (5 bases). Trimming left V 5 bases short and J 1 base short, with 10 bases between. There are 14 residues in the CDR3. CDR1 is SGHTA and CDR2 is FQGTGA in the germline V gene. The CDR3 DNA sequence: TGTGCCAGCAGCGCGGAAGGGGGCACAGATACGCAGTATTTT. It translates to CASSAEGGTDTQYF.

The CDR3 region is CASSKWGGFSLHF. CDR3 bases: TGTGCCAGCAGCAAATGGGGGGGGTTCTCCCTCCACTTT. V is TRBV21-1 and J is TRBJ1-6. TRBV21-1 is shown as a pseudogene. The CDR3 is 13 residues long.

This clone came up a few times. This chain connects TRBV7-9 to TRBJ1-1; weak D call: TRBD1 (5 bases). The CDR3 consists of 16 residues. Germline V gene lookup returns CDR1 SEHNR and CDR2 FQNEAQ (reference sequence). The V end was cut by 5 bases, the J end by 7 bases, with 23 bases between. This CDR3 is CASSPGIAGQRDEAFF. The CDR3 coding sequence is TGTGCCAGCAGCCCCGGTATAGCAGGGCAGAGGGATGAAGCTTTCTTT.

The CDR3 loop is CAWSVGRAYGYTF. CDR3 sequence (DNA): TGTGCCTGGAGTGTTGGGAGGGCTTATGGCTACACCTTC. The V call is TRBV30, the J call TRBJ1-2; D ambiguous. Germline V gene data show CDR1 as GTSNPN and CDR2 as SVGIG (reference sequence). This CDR3 comprises 13 residues. V was cut by 0 bases and J by 5 bases, with 10 bases left in between.

The chain combines TRBV5-1 with TRBJ2-2; D call uncertain. V was shortened by 6 bases and J by 1 base, with 13 bases between the two germline ends. Germline V CDR1 and CDR2: SGHRS, YFSETQ. The CDR3 contains 15 residues. The DNA for the CDR3 is TGCGCCAGCACAAGGACGGCCTTGAACACCGGGGAGCTGTTTTTT. It yields the protein CASTRTALNTGELFF. Full variable domain (missing parts from reference TRBV5-1 and TRBJ2-2): KAGVTQTPRYLIKTRGQQVTLSCSPISGHRSVSWYQQTPGQGLQFLFEYFSETQRNKGNFPGRFSGRQFSNSRSEMNVSTLELGDSALYLCASTRTALNTGELFFGEGSRLTVL.

In this sample, this clone turned up once. The gene calls are TRBV18 and TRBJ1-2; D is perhaps TRBD1 (5 bases). With 2 bases removed from V and 4 bases from J, the gap between germline ends came to 17 bases. Germline CDR1 KGHSH, CDR2 LQKENI. CDR3 length equals 16 residues. CDR3 amino acids: CASSPGHPPGIYGYTF. CDR3 sequence (DNA): TGTGCCAGCTCACCAGGTCACCCTCCAGGGATCTATGGCTACACCTTC.

The J gene is TRBJ2-1, the V gene TRBV27, with no clear D. Germline V gene lookup returns CDR1 MNHEY and CDR2 SMNVEV (reference sequence). Trimming pared 0 bases from V and 7 bases from J, leaving 7 bases between. The CDR3 contains 13 residues. CDR3 in DNA: TGTGCCAGCAGTTTATCGAAAAGGAATGAGCAGTTCTTC. It encodes CASSLSKRNEQFF.

The chain couples TRBV3-1 (or the pseudogene TRBV3-2) to TRBJ2-7, with D hard to call. Germline assignment: CDR1 LGHDT and CDR2 YNNKEL (reference sequence). This CDR3 contains 13 residues. V gave up 1 base and J gave up 5 bases, with 9 bases separating them. The CDR3 reads CASSQGSWHEQYF. The DNA of the CDR3 is TGTGCCAGCAGCCAAGGTAGTTGGCACGAGCAGTACTTC.